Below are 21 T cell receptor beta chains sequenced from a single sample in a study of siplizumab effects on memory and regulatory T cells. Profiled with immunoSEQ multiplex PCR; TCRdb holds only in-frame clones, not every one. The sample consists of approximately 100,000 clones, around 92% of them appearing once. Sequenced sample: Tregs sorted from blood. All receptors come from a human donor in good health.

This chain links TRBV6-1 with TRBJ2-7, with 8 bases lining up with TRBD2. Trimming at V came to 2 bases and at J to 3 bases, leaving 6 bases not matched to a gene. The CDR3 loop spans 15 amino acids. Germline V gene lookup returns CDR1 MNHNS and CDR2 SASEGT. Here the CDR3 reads CASSEMGSGVYEQYF. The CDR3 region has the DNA TGTGCCAGCAGTGAAATGGGTAGCGGGGTCTACGAGCAGTACTTC.

Written as DNA, the CDR3 is TGTGCCAGCAGCTTTGGAGGACAGGGGGCGCTTGGCTACACCTTC. Translated: CASSFGGQGALGYTF. The V and J genes are TRBV5-4 and TRBJ1-2; 11 nucleotides match TRBD1. The CDR3 sequence is 15 residues long. Germline CDR1 is SGHNT and CDR2 is YYREEE (reference sequence). V lost 2 bases and J lost 7; bases outside the gene matches: 7.

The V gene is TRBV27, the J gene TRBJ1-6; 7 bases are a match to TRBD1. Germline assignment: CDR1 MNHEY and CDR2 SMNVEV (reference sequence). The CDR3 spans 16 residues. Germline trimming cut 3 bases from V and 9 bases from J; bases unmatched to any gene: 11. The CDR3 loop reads CASSFFPTGNSSPLHF. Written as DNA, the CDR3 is TGTGCCAGCAGTTTCTTCCCGACAGGGAACAGTTCACCCCTCCACTTT.

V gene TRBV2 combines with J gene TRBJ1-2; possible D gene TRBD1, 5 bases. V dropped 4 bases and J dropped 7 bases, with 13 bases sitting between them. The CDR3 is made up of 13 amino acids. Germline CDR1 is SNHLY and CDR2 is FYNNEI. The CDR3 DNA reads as TGTGCCAGCAGTGGGGGGATGATGGTTGGCTACACCTTC. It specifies CASSGGMMVGYTF.

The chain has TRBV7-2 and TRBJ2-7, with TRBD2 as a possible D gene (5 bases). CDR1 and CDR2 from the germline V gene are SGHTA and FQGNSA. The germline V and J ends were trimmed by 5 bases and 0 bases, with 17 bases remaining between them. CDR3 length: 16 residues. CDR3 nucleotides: TGTGCCAGCAGCGACGGGCGGACTGGGCTCTCCTACGAGCAGTACTTC. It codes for CASSDGRTGLSYEQYF.

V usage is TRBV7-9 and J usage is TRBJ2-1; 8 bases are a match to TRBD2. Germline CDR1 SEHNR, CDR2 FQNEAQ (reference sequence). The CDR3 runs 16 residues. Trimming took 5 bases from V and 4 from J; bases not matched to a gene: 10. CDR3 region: CASSPRGGGAYNEQFF. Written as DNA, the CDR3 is TGTGCCAGCAGCCCCCGGGGGGGCGGGGCTTACAATGAGCAGTTCTTC.

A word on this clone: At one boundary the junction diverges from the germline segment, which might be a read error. DNA of the CDR3: TGTGCCATCAGCCGGGGGTTGGACAGTCAGCTGGTTTTT. This sequence encodes CAISRGLDSQLVF. The gene calls are TRBV10-3 and TRBJ2-3; TRBD1 or TRBD2 may be the D gene (6 bases each). CDR1 ENHRY and CDR2 SYGVKD come from the germline V gene. The CDR3 is 13 amino acids.

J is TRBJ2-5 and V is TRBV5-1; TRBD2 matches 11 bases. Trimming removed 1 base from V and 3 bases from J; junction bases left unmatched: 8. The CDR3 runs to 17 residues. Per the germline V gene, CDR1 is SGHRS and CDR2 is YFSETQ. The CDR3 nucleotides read TGCGCCAGCAGCTTGAGGCTAGCGGGAGGAATAAAAGAGACCCAGTACTTC. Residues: CASSLRLAGGIKETQYF.

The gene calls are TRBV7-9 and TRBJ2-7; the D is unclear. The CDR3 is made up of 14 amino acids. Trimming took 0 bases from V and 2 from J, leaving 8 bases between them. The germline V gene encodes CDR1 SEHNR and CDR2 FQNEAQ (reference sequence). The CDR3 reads CASSLAGFTYEQYF. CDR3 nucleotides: TGTGCCAGCAGCTTAGCAGGGTTCACCTACGAGCAGTACTTC.

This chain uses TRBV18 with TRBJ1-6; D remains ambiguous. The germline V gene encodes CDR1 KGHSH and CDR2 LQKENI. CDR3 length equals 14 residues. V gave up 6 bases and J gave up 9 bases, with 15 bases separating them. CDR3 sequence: CASSSQTSPSPLHF. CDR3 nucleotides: TGTGCCAGCTCGTCTCAGACTTCGCCTTCACCCCTCCACTTT.

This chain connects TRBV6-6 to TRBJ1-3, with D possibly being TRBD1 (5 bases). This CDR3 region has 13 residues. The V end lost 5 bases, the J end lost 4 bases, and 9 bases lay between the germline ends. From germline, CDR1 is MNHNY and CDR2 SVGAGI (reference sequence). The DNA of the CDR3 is TGTGCCAGCAGTCTCCAGGGCGGAAACACCATATATTTT. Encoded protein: CASSLQGGNTIYF.

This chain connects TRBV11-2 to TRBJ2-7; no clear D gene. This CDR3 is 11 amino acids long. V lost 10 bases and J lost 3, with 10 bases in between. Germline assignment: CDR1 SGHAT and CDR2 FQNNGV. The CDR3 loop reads CATRRGYEQYF. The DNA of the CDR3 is TGTGCCACCCGGCGAGGCTACGAGCAGTACTTC.

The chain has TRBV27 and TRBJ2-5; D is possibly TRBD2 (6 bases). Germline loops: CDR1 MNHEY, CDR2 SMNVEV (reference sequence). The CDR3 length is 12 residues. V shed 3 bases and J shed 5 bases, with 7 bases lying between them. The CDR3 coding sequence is TGTGCCAGCAGTTTTGGGGGGGAGACCCAGTACTTC. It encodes CASSFGGETQYF.

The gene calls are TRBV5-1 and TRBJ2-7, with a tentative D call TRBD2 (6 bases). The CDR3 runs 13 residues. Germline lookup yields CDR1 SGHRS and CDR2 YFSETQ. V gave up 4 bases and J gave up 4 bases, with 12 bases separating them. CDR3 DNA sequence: TGCGCCAGCAGCGGGGGACTTTTTTACGAGCAGTACTTC. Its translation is CASSGGLFYEQYF.

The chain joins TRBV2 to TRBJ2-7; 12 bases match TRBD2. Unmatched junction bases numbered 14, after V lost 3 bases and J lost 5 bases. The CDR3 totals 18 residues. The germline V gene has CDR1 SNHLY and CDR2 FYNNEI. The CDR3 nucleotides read TGTGCCAGCAGTGAGGTAATAGGTCGTAGACTAGCGGGAGACGAGCAGTACTTC. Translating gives CASSEVIGRRLAGDEQYF.

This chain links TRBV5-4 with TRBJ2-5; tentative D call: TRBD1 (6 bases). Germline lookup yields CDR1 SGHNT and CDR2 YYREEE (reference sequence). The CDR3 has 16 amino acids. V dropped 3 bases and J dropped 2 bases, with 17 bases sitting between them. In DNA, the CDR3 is TGTGCCAGCAGCTGGTCGCAGGGGCCTATACAAGAGACCCAGTACTTC. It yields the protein CASSWSQGPIQETQYF.

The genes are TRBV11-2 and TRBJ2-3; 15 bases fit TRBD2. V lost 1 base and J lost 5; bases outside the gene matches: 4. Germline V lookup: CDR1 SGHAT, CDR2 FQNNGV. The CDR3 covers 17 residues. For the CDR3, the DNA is TGTGCCAGCAGCTTAGGGACTAGCGGGAGGGCCGTAGATACGCAGTATTTT. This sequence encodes CASSLGTSGRAVDTQYF.

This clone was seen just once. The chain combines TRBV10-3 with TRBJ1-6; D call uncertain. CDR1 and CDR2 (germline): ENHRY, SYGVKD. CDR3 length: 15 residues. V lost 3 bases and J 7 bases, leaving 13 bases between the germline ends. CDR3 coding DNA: TGTGCCATCAGTGATGGCCAGGCCTCAAATTCACCCCTCCACTTT. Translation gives CAISDGQASNSPLHF.

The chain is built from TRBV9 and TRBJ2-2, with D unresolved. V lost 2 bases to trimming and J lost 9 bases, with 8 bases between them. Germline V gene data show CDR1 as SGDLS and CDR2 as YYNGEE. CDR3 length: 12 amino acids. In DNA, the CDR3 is TGTGCCAGCAGCGTTTCCAGCCGGGAGCTGTTTTTT. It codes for CASSVSSRELFF. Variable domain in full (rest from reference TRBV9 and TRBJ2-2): DSGVTQTPKHLITATGQRVTLRCSPRSGDLSVYWYQQSLDQGLQFLIQYYNGEERAKGNILERFSAQQFPDLHSELNLSSLELGDSALYFCASSVSSRELFFGEGSRLTVL.

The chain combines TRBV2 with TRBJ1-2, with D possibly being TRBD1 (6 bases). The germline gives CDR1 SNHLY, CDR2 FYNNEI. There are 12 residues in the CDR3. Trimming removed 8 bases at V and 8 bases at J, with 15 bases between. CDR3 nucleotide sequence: TGTGCCAGCTCGACGGACACAGGGGGCTACACCTTC. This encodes CASSTDTGGYTF.

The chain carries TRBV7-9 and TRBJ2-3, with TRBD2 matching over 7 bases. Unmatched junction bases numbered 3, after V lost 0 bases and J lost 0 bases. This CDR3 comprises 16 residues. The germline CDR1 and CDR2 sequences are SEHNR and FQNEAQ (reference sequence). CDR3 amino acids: CASSLAGTKSTDTQYF. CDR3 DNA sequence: TGTGCCAGCAGCTTAGCCGGGACTAAGAGCACAGATACGCAGTATTTT.